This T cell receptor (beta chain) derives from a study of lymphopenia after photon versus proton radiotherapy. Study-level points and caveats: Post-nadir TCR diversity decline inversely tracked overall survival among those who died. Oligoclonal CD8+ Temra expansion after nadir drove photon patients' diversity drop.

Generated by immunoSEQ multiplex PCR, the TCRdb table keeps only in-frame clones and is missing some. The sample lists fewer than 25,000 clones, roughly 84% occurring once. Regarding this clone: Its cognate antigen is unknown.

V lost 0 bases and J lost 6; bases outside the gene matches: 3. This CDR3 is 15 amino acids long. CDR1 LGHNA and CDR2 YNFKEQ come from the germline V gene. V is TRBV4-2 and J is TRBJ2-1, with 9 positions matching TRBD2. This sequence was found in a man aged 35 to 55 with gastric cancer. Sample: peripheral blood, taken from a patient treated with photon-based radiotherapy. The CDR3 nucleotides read TGTGCCAGCAGCCAAGAAGCTAGCGGGGTCAATGAGCAGTTCTTC. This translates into CASSQEASGVNEQFF.